These 20 T cell receptor beta chains came from one sample sequenced in a study of T cells after yellow fever vaccination. TCRdb processed the 5' RACE reads anew with MiXCR; each CDR3 protein has one entry. The sample contains approximately 120,000 distinct CDR3 sequences, 8% to 10% of which appear only once. Sequencing was performed on CD8+ T cells sorted from PBMCs, taken on the day of the yellow fever booster vaccination. These TCRs come from a man between 18 and 29 years old who received the YFV17D yellow fever vaccine.

This clonotype was counted a few times. The rearrangement joins TRBV12-3 or TRBV12-4 to TRBJ2-2, with D hard to call. Trimming cost V 6 bases and J 5 bases, with 4 bases left between them. The CDR3 totals 11 residues. CDR3 coding DNA: TGTGCCAGCAGACTTACCGGGGAGCTGTTTTTT. Translated: CASRLTGELFF.

This chain joins TRBV28 and TRBJ2-7, with D maybe TRBD1 (6 bases). CDR1 is MDHEN and CDR2 is SYDVKM in the germline V gene. The length of the CDR3 is 13 residues. The germline V and J ends were trimmed by 3 bases and 5 bases, with 11 bases remaining between them. This chain's CDR3 is CASSLQGTHEQYV. CDR3 nucleotides: TGTGCCAGCAGTTTGCAGGGGACCCACGAGCAGTACGTC.

The rearrangement uses TRBV5-5 and TRBJ1-1; a possible D gene is TRBD1 (6 bases). This CDR3 contains 15 residues. Germline V CDR1 and CDR2: SGHKS, YYEKEE (reference sequence). The V end lost 0 bases, the J end lost 5 bases, and 14 bases lay between the germline ends. CDR3: CASSLDGGLRTEAFF. The CDR3 DNA is TGTGCCAGCAGCTTGGACGGGGGGCTGAGGACTGAAGCTTTCTTT.

The chain recombines TRBV28 with TRBJ2-7; D may match TRBD1 or TRBD2 (5 bases each). Trimming removed 10 bases at V and 3 bases at J, with 16 bases between. The CDR3 runs to 13 residues. The germline V gene encodes CDR1 MDHEN and CDR2 SYDVKM. CDR3 nucleotide sequence: TGTGCCACCTCGGGATGGGGGAGCTACGAGCAGTACTTC. This gives the protein CATSGWGSYEQYF.

This clonotype was seen a handful of times. The chain uses TRBV7-9 and TRBJ2-3; 7 bases match TRBD2. V trimming: 7 bases; J trimming: 0 bases; junction bases outside the gene matches: 13. Germline lookup yields CDR1 SEHNR and CDR2 FQNEAQ (reference sequence). The CDR3 is made up of 17 amino acids. For the CDR3, the DNA is TGTGCCAGCACCCCCCCCCCTAGCGGACCTAGCACAGATACGCAGTATTTT. Translating gives CASTPPPSGPSTDTQYF.

The V call is TRBV6-5, the J call TRBJ2-2, with a weak D call TRBD2 (5 bases). Germline values: CDR1 MNHEY, CDR2 SVGAGI. Trimming removed 6 bases at V and 3 bases at J, with 14 bases between. The CDR3 has 15 amino acids. CDR3 region: CASRQRETHTGELFF. Written as DNA, the CDR3 is TGTGCCAGCAGGCAACGGGAAACCCACACCGGGGAGCTGTTTTTT.

The sample holds a few counts of this clonotype. The V and J genes are TRBV5-6 and TRBJ1-6; maybe TRBD1 (5 bases). Looked up from germline, CDR1 is SGHDT and CDR2 is YYEEEE. Trimming removed 3 bases from V and 10 bases from J, with 11 bases in between. The CDR3 is 13 amino acids. For the CDR3, the DNA is TGTGCCAGCAGCTCCGGGGGGGGATCACCCCTCCACTTT. Translating it yields CASSSGGGSPLHF.

This clonotype appeared many times. In DNA, the CDR3 is TGTGCCAGCAGCCAAGGAGGTCAGAGAGAGACCCAGTACTTC. This gives the protein CASSQGGQRETQYF. The chain has TRBV4-2 and TRBJ2-5; no firm D call. The CDR3 covers 14 residues. Trimming removed 1 base from V and 4 bases from J, with 10 bases in between. From germline, CDR1 is LGHNA and CDR2 YNFKEQ.

The chain combines TRBV7-9 with TRBJ2-7; 10 bases are a match to TRBD1. The CDR3 is made up of 16 amino acids. Unmatched junction bases numbered 10, after V lost 5 bases and J lost 3 bases. Germline assignment: CDR1 SEHNR and CDR2 FQNEAQ (reference sequence). The CDR3 DNA reads as TGTGCCAGCAGCCCGCCCCCCGGGACAGGGGACTACGAGCAGTACTTC. Translation gives CASSPPPGTGDYEQYF.

In this sample, this clonotype turned up a few times. The genes are TRBV7-8 and TRBJ1-1; D uncertain. This CDR3 spans 14 amino acids. Trimming left V 5 bases short and J 4 bases short, with 14 bases between. Germline V gives CDR1 SGHVS, CDR2 FQNEAQ. The CDR3 protein is CASSPIYRSTEAFF. CDR3 nucleotides: TGTGCCAGCAGCCCCATTTACCGAAGCACTGAAGCTTTCTTT.

This clonotype was seen more than once but under ten times. The chain combines TRBV7-9 with TRBJ2-7; D gene unclear. V lost 1 base and J 7 bases, leaving 8 bases between the germline ends. The CDR3 length is 12 residues. From germline, CDR1 is SEHNR and CDR2 FQNEAQ (reference sequence). DNA for the CDR3: TGTGCCAGCAGCTTAGATCGGGCAGAGCAGTACTTC. Translating it yields CASSLDRAEQYF.

This clonotype turned up a few times. The rearrangement uses TRBV29-1 and TRBJ2-1, with 11 bases identical to TRBD2. Germline-derived CDR1 and CDR2 are SQVTM and ANQGSEA. The CDR3 totals 15 residues. V lost 2 bases, J lost 3 bases, and 3 bases stayed unmatched. CDR3 DNA sequence: TGCAGCGTTGAACTAGCGGGGGGACACTACAATGAGCAGTTCTTC. It encodes CSVELAGGHYNEQFF.

The chain couples TRBV6-2 or TRBV6-3 to TRBJ2-1; D not resolved. CDR3 length: 16 residues. CDR1 and CDR2 from the germline V gene are MNHEY and SVGEGT. Deletions cut 4 bases from V and 5 bases from J, with 18 bases between. The CDR3 is CASSSLGPAGNNEQFF. CDR3 coding DNA: TGTGCCAGCAGTTCCCTCGGTCCTGCAGGTAACAATGAGCAGTTCTTC.

The V gene is TRBV13, the J gene TRBJ2-5; TRBD1 matches at 8 bases. Germline-derived CDR1 and CDR2 are PRHDT and FYEKMQ (reference sequence). V dropped 5 bases and J dropped 7; count of bases not matched to a gene: 9. The CDR3 loop spans 14 amino acids. The CDR3: CASSLGQGRVTQYF. In DNA form, the CDR3 reads TGTGCCAGCAGCCTTGGACAGGGCAGGGTGACCCAGTACTTC.

This clonotype was counted a few times. The genes are TRBV6-6 and TRBJ2-5, with TRBD2 matching 8 bases. The germline V gene has CDR1 MNHNY and CDR2 SVGAGI (reference sequence). Trimming removed 0 bases from V and 1 base from J; junction bases left unmatched: 1. The CDR3 covers 15 residues. The DNA for the CDR3 is TGTGCCAGCAGTTACTCGCGGGGGGTCCAAGAGACCCAGTACTTC. Encoded protein: CASSYSRGVQETQYF.

The chain is built from TRBV7-3 and TRBJ2-3, with a weak D call TRBD2 (5 bases). Between the trimmed V and J ends, which lost 6 bases and 1 base, there was a span of 11 bases. The CDR3 runs to 14 residues. The germline V gene has CDR1 SGHTA and CDR2 FQGTGA. CDR3 DNA sequence: TGTGCCAGCAGTCGACGGGGTGGCACAGATACGCAGTATTTT. This translates into CASSRRGGTDTQYF. The whole variable domain, remainder taken from reference TRBV7-3 and TRBJ2-3, is GAGVSQTPSNKVTEKGKYVELRCDPISGHTALYWYRQSLGQGPEFLIYFQGTGAADDSGLPNDRFFAVRPEGSVSTLKIQRTERGDSAVYLCASSRRGGTDTQYFGPGTRLTVL.

Only a few counts were recorded for this clonotype. The V and J genes are TRBV7-6 and TRBJ2-1; no clear D gene. Germline V gene lookup returns CDR1 SGHVS and CDR2 FNYEAQ. Trimming took off 2 bases at V and 6 bases at J, with 11 bases between the two ends. This CDR3 comprises 14 residues. CDR3 in amino acids: CASSLLGSPNEQFF. CDR3 DNA sequence: TGTGCCAGCAGCTTACTAGGGTCCCCCAATGAGCAGTTCTTC. Variable domain in full (rest from reference TRBV7-6 and TRBJ2-1): GAGVSQSPRYKVTKRGQDVALRCDPISGHVSLYWYRQALGQGPEFLTYFNYEAQQDKSGLPNDRFSAERPEGSISTLTIQRTEQRDSAMYRCASSLLGSPNEQFFGPGTRLTVL.

The V gene is TRBV4-1, the J gene TRBJ1-4, with D possibly matching TRBD1 (5 bases). Germline V gene lookup returns CDR1 MGHRA and CDR2 YSYEKL. Trimming left V 4 bases short and J 0 bases short, with 9 bases between. The CDR3 runs to 15 residues. The CDR3 DNA follows: TGCGCCAGCAGCCTGACGGGGGCAACTAATGAAAAACTGTTTTTT. Encoded protein: CASSLTGATNEKLFF.

This clonotype was seen a handful of times. The rearrangement links TRBV9 to TRBJ1-2; perhaps TRBD1 as D (6 bases). The CDR3 is made up of 15 amino acids. Germline V CDR1 and CDR2: SGDLS, YYNGEE. The V gene lost 3 bases and the J gene lost 0 bases, with 12 bases spanning the gap. The CDR3 here is CASSDGDMPNYGYTF. CDR3 in DNA: TGTGCCAGCAGCGACGGGGACATGCCTAACTATGGCTACACCTTC.

The chain links TRBV2 to TRBJ2-3; D might be TRBD1 or TRBD2, each matching 5 bases. Trimming cost V 6 bases and J 3 bases, with 13 bases left between them. The CDR3 consists of 14 residues. Germline V gives CDR1 SNHLY, CDR2 FYNNEI. Here the CDR3 DNA reads TGTGCCAGCAGATTCCGGGACCGTACAGATACGCAGTATTTT. Protein sequence: CASRFRDRTDTQYF.